Listed here are 7 T cell receptor beta chains from one sample, sequenced in a study of OX40 agonist ivuxolimab in advanced cancers. Produced via immunoSEQ multiplex PCR; TCRdb's table is partial and in-frame only. The table has about 67,000 clones, approximately 80% seen once; the top ten hold roughly 5%. Sequenced here: CD4+ or CD8+ T cells sorted from blood, sampled in a trial of the OX40 agonist ivuxolimab. The source of these receptors is an adult with an advanced solid tumor such as melanoma, head and neck, liver or kidney cancer.

V is TRBV4-3 and J is TRBJ2-3; D not resolved. Germline V gene lookup returns CDR1 LGHNA and CDR2 YSLEER. The V end lost 1 base, the J end lost 3 bases, and 11 bases lay between the germline ends. CDR3 length equals 15 residues. The DNA for the CDR3 is TGCGCCAGCAGCCAAGTTTCCGGAGTGACAGATACGCAGTATTTT. Translating it yields CASSQVSGVTDTQYF.

In this sample, this clone is medium-sized. This rearrangement joins TRBV28 to TRBJ2-5; possibly TRBD2 for D (5 bases). Trimming removed 3 bases from V and 2 bases from J, with 19 bases in between. The CDR3 has 17 amino acids. CDR1 and CDR2 from the germline V gene are MDHEN and SYDVKM. The CDR3 loop is CASSFPVDGGPQETQYF. CDR3 DNA sequence: TGTGCCAGCAGTTTCCCTGTTGACGGCGGGCCGCAAGAGACCCAGTACTTC.

This clone showed up just once. V gene TRBV18 combines with J gene TRBJ2-5; D perhaps matches TRBD1 (5 bases). The CDR3 consists of 15 residues. V was pared by 6 bases and J by 6 bases, with 20 bases between. CDR1 is KGHSH, CDR2 LQKENI, per germline. CDR3 sequence reads: CASSTEGWQGKTQYF. CDR3 in DNA: TGTGCCAGCTCGACCGAAGGTTGGCAGGGAAAGACCCAGTACTTC.

This chain links TRBV6-5 with TRBJ2-7; 9 bases fit TRBD1. Trimming removed 8 bases from V and 4 bases from J; junction bases left unmatched: 12. CDR3 length equals 15 residues. The germline V gene has CDR1 MNHEY and CDR2 SVGAGI. The CDR3 is CASAISGTGPYEQYF. Written as DNA, the CDR3 is TGTGCCAGCGCAATATCCGGGACAGGGCCTTACGAGCAGTACTTC.

This chain links TRBV18 with TRBJ1-4, with D possibly TRBD1 on 5 matching bases. This CDR3 comprises 17 residues. V lost 2 bases and J 2 bases, leaving 15 bases between the germline ends. CDR1 is KGHSH and CDR2 is LQKENI in the germline V gene. CDR3 DNA sequence: TGTGCCAGCTCACCAGGGGCGTTCCTAAGGACTAATGAAAAACTGTTTTTT. This sequence encodes CASSPGAFLRTNEKLFF.

The V gene is TRBV28, the J gene TRBJ1-4, with TRBD1 as a possible D gene (5 bases). This CDR3 is 15 amino acids long. Germline CDR1 is MDHEN and CDR2 is SYDVKM. Trimming stripped 4 bases from V and 7 bases from J, with 16 bases between. CDR3 region: CASSSQGTGGEKLFF. DNA for the CDR3: TGTGCCAGCAGTTCCCAAGGGACGGGTGGTGAAAAACTGTTTTTT.

This sequence joins TRBV7-2 and TRBJ2-5; 7 bases map to TRBD2. This CDR3 is 15 amino acids long. Per the germline V gene, CDR1 is SGHTA and CDR2 is FQGNSA. V lost 3 bases to trimming and J lost 4 bases; unmatched junction nucleotides: 8. CDR3 sequence: CASSLGDREVETQYF. The CDR3 nucleotides read TGTGCCAGCAGCTTGGGAGACCGGGAGGTAGAGACCCAGTACTTC. Together with reference TRBV7-2 and TRBJ2-5, the CDR3 gives the full variable domain: GAGVSQSPSNKVTEKGKDVELRCDPISGHTALYWYRQSLGQGLEFLIYFQGNSAPDKSGLPSDRFSAERTGGSVSTLTIQRTQQEDSAVYLCASSLGDREVETQYFGPGTRLLVL.